This T cell receptor (beta chain) was retrieved from a study of T-cell reconstitution after alpha-beta-depleted transplantation in children (dated by TCRdb to 2016 to 2017). Study-level background: Using TCR repertoire profiling, the study quantitatively followed how T-cell immune reconstitution unfolded in children after TCRalphabeta/CD19-depleted allogeneic hematopoietic cell transplantation.

There are 13 amino acids in the CDR3, from cysteine to phenylalanine inclusive. Of all the DNA, just the CDR3 is kept, 39 bases in frame from base 1. V and J lose 5 bases and 4 bases, and a span of 11 bases separates them. Notes on this clonotype: The clone's antigen remains unknown. No per-base quality is available; no much larger clone lies one base away.

The library came from PCR. The instrument given in TCRdb is Illumina HiSeq 2500. TCR library preparation used molecular barcoding, with unique molecular identifiers applied to normalize quantification of the TCRbeta repertoire. TCRdb redid the processing of the public reads, applying fastp at Q25 and MiXCR, and retained in-frame beta chains. A single entry per CDR3 protein holds the most common genes and DNA from its merged rows. Present in this sample are hundreds of thousands of distinct CDR3 sequences, 9.5% to 10% of which were seen just once. The ten largest make up about 9.4% of the sample. The chain joins TRBV12-3 or TRBV12-4 to TRBJ1-2, with no reliable assignment of the D segment. The specimen comprised PBMCs from the stem cell graft donor, sampled from the stem cell graft. The receptor was derived from a human donor who donated a stem cell graft to a child with SCID. CDR3 protein: CASSPTTTYGYTF. The DNA sequence is given as TGTGCCAGCAGTCCGACAACAACCTATGGCTACACCTTC.